A single sample is the source of the 16 T cell receptor beta chains below, sequenced in a study of shared clonotypes between healthy human individuals. Naive CD8 cells lacked CD45RO, underwent positive selection for CCR7 and left out terminally differentiated effector memory CD45RA+ cells. TCRdb's copy holds only in-frame clones and misses some; the assay was immunoSEQ multiplex PCR. This sample has approximately 1.9 million clones; around 95% occur once, and the top ten carry around 1.7%. Input material: naive CD8+ T cells from PBMCs. The receptor set was obtained from a man aged 18-30 years in good health. Some clones in this sample may be carry-over from other donors' samples.

The V gene is TRBV27, the J gene TRBJ2-3, with D unclear. Germline CDR1 and CDR2: MNHEY and SMNVEV (reference sequence). This CDR3 is 16 amino acids long. V lost 2 bases to trimming and J lost 2 bases, with 14 bases between them. In DNA form, the CDR3 reads TGTGCCAGCAGTTTACTGACACCCTCGTCCACAGATACGCAGTATTTT. Its translation: CASSLLTPSSTDTQYF.

The rearrangement uses TRBV7-2 and TRBJ2-7, with 10 bases lining up with TRBD2. Germline V gene data show CDR1 as SGHTA and CDR2 as FQGNSA. The CDR3 length is 15 residues. V lost 5 bases to trimming and J lost 1 base; unmatched junction nucleotides: 5. The CDR3 bases are TGTGCCAGCAGCCCTGGACTAGCGGATTCCTACGAGCAGTACTTC. The encoded protein is CASSPGLADSYEQYF.

This clone was recorded once. This chain uses TRBV7-9 with TRBJ1-1; D not certain. Trimming removed 3 bases at V and 7 bases at J, with 9 bases between. CDR1 SEHNR and CDR2 FQNEAQ come from the germline V gene (reference sequence). This CDR3 has 12 amino acids. The DNA for the CDR3 is TGTGCCAGCAGCTTCGGCCAGATTGAAGCTTTCTTT. Protein: CASSFGQIEAFF.

This clone was recorded only once. The rearrangement uses TRBV4-1 and TRBJ2-6; no clear D. Trimming removed 0 bases at V and 4 bases at J, with 13 bases between. Per the germline V gene, CDR1 is MGHRA and CDR2 is YSYEKL. This CDR3 is built from 17 residues. The CDR3, as DNA: TGCGCCAGCAGCCAAGATGTGGCCTATCGGGGGGCCAACGTCCTGACTTTC. Encoded protein: CASSQDVAYRGANVLTF.

The rearrangement uses TRBV18 and TRBJ2-7; D perhaps matches TRBD1 (5 bases). Germline CDR1 KGHSH, CDR2 LQKENI. The CDR3 contains 15 residues. Trimming took 3 bases from V and 3 from J, leaving 15 bases between them. The CDR3 here is CASSPEGAAHYEQYF. In DNA, the CDR3 is TGTGCCAGCTCACCCGAAGGGGCAGCGCACTACGAGCAGTACTTC.

CDR3 residues: CASSSFLTVAYEQYF. The CDR3 region has the DNA TGTGCCAGCAGCTCGTTCCTGACCGTCGCCTACGAGCAGTACTTC. This sequence joins TRBV7-9 and TRBJ2-7, with no clear D. Trimming shortened V by 4 bases and J by 2 bases, and 15 bases separated the two germline ends. The V gene's germline CDR1 is SEHNR and CDR2 FQNEAQ (reference sequence). This CDR3 has 15 amino acids.

The rearrangement uses TRBV5-4 and TRBJ2-1, with TRBD2 matching 8 bases. Germline values: CDR1 SGHNT, CDR2 YYREEE (reference sequence). This CDR3 is 13 amino acids long. V lost 4 bases to trimming and J lost 6 bases; unmatched junction nucleotides: 3. CDR3 sequence (DNA): TGTGCCAGCAGCCGGGGACTAGGCAATGAGCAGTTCTTC. This codes for CASSRGLGNEQFF.

This clone showed up just a few times. The rearrangement uses TRBV28 and TRBJ1-5; the match to TRBD1 covers 8 bases. The CDR3 runs 16 residues. Germline V CDR1 and CDR2: MDHEN, SYDVKM. Germline trimming cut 4 bases from V and 5 bases from J; bases unmatched to any gene: 10. Written as DNA, the CDR3 is TGTGCCAGCAGTTCCCAGGGACAGGCAGGACATCAGCCCCAGCATTTT. The encoded protein is CASSSQGQAGHQPQHF.

This chain connects TRBV7-9 to TRBJ2-1, with a weak D call TRBD2 (6 bases). The CDR3 is 16 amino acids. The germline V and J ends were trimmed by 3 bases and 5 bases, with 17 bases remaining between them. Germline-derived CDR1 and CDR2 are SEHNR and FQNEAQ (reference sequence). CDR3 DNA: TGTGCCAGCAGCTTTCCTTCTACCGGGAGCGACAATGAGCAGTTCTTC. It specifies CASSFPSTGSDNEQFF. Together with reference TRBV7-9 and TRBJ2-1, the CDR3 gives the full variable domain: DTGVSQNPRHKITKRGQNVTFRCDPISEHNRLYWYRQTLGQGPEFLTYFQNEAQLEKSRLLSDRFSAERPKGSFSTLEIQRTEQGDSAMYLCASSFPSTGSDNEQFFGPGTRLTVL.

This sequence joins TRBV15 and TRBJ2-7; 10 nucleotides agree with TRBD1. The J segment lost 6 bases and the V segment lost 2 bases, leaving 1 base of the junction unmatched. The CDR3 is made up of 13 amino acids. CDR1 is LNHNV, CDR2 YYDKDF, per germline (reference sequence). The DNA for the CDR3 is TGTGCCACCAGCAGAAGGACAGGGGGCGAGCAGTACTTC. It yields the protein CATSRRTGGEQYF.

This clone was observed a handful of times. The sample has other DNA sequences that encode this CDR3 too. The chain couples TRBV7-9 to TRBJ1-1, with D uncertain. The CDR3 extends over 11 amino acids. Germline V CDR1 and CDR2: SEHNR, FQNEAQ (reference sequence). With 4 bases removed from V and 4 bases from J, the gap between germline ends came to 4 bases. CDR3 residues: CASSSSTEAFF. The CDR3 bases are TGTGCCAGCAGCTCCAGCACTGAAGCTTTCTTT.

CDR3 region: CASSQEPALNQPQHF. The CDR3 region has the DNA TGCGCCAGCAGCCAAGAACCGGCCCTCAATCAGCCCCAGCATTTT. The gene calls are TRBV4-3 and TRBJ1-5; D remains ambiguous. The CDR3 consists of 15 residues. CDR1 is LGHNA, CDR2 YSLEER, per germline. Trimming took 0 bases from V and 3 from J, leaving 9 bases between them.

Concerning this clone: This specimen includes other DNA sequences encoding the same CDR3. V is TRBV11-2 and J is TRBJ2-7; 7 positions match TRBD2. This CDR3 region has 15 residues. Germline CDR1 SGHAT, CDR2 FQNNGV. V trimming: 2 bases; J trimming: 1 base; junction bases outside the gene matches: 5. CDR3 sequence: CASSLRASGSYEQYF. In DNA form, the CDR3 reads TGTGCCAGCAGCTTAAGGGCTAGCGGTTCCTACGAGCAGTACTTC.

This chain connects TRBV6-5 to TRBJ2-7; D gene unclear. CDR1 and CDR2 from the germline V gene are MNHEY and SVGAGI. V was shortened by 6 bases and J by 1 base, with 13 bases between the two germline ends. The CDR3 has 14 residues. The CDR3 DNA follows: TGTGCCAGCAGACCCCAGGTGGGTTCCTACGAGCAGTACTTC. This sequence encodes CASRPQVGSYEQYF.

Only one count was recorded for this clone. The chain employs TRBV10-3 and TRBJ2-3; 7 bases line up with TRBD1. The CDR3 runs 13 residues. Germline-derived CDR1 and CDR2 are ENHRY and SYGVKD. V shed 6 bases, J shed 0 bases, and the junction held 0 bases outside the gene matches. The CDR3 bases are TGTGCCATCAGGGGACAGAGCACAGATACGCAGTATTTT. It yields the protein CAIRGQSTDTQYF.

The chain employs TRBV10-3 and TRBJ2-7, with D possibly matching TRBD2 (6 bases). The CDR3 is made up of 15 amino acids. The V gene lost 1 base and the J gene lost 3 bases, with 13 bases spanning the gap. The germline gives CDR1 ENHRY, CDR2 SYGVKD. CDR3 nucleotide sequence: TGTGCCATCAGTGAGTGGGGAAACGGGGGCTACGAGCAGTACTTC. It yields the protein CAISEWGNGGYEQYF.